This note documents a single T cell receptor (beta chain) sequence. The antigen remains unidentified. J lost 6 bases, V lost 6 bases, and 10 bases had no gene match. CDR3 length: 15 residues. Germline V gene data show CDR1 as SGDLS and CDR2 as YYNGEE. This entry is derived from a study of cytotoxic CD8 clonotypes in ibrutinib-treated CLL. Findings and caveats of the study: The clonality rise at ibrutinib response reflected private clonotype expansion.

Clones were sequenced by immunoSEQ multiplex PCR, and TCRdb holds only the in-frame ones, with some missing. The sample holds a few hundred thousand clones, 67% seen once. The sample here was PBMCs, taken after 36 months of ibrutinib treatment. J is TRBJ1-2 and V is TRBV9; 11 nucleotides line up with TRBD1. The receptor was derived from a human donor with chronic lymphocytic leukemia. The DNA for the CDR3 is TGTGCCAGCACCTTAGAGCCGGGACAGGGGGATGGCTACACCTTC. Translating gives CASTLEPGQGDGYTF.